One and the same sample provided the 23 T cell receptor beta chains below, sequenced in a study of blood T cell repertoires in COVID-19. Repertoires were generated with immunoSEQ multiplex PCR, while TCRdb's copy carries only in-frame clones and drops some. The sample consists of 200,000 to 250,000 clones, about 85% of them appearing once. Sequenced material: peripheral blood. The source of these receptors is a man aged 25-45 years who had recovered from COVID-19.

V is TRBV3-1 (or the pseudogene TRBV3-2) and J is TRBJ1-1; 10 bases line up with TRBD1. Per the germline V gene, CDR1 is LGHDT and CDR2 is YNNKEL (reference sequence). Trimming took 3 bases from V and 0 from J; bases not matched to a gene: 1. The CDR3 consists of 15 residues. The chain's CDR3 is CASSQDRGLNTEAFF. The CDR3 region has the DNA TGTGCCAGCAGCCAGGACAGGGGGTTGAACACTGAAGCTTTCTTT.

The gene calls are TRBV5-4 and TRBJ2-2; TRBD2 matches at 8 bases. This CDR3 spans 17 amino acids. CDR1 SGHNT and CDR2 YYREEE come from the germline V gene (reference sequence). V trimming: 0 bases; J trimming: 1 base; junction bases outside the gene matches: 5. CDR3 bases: TGTGCCAGCAGCTTGGGTTCGGGGGGGCGGAACACCGGGGAGCTGTTTTTT. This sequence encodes CASSLGSGGRNTGELFF.

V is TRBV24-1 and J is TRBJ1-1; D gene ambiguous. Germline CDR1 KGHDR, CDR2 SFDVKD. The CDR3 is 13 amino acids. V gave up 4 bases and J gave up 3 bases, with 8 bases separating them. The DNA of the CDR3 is TGTGCCACCAGTGACAGGTTTTACACTGAAGCTTTCTTT. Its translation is CATSDRFYTEAFF.

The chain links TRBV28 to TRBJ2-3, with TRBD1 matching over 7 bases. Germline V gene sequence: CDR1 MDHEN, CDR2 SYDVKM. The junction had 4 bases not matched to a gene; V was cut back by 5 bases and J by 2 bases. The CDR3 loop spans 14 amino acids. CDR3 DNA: TGTGCCAGCAGTCCCCAGGGGGTCACAGATACGCAGTATTTT. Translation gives CASSPQGVTDTQYF.

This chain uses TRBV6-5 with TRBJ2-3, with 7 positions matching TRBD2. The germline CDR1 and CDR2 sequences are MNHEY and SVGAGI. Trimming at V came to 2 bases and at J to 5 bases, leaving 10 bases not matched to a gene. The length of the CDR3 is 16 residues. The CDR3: CASSYPSGRGKDTQYF. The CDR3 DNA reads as TGTGCCAGCAGTTACCCGAGCGGGCGGGGGAAAGATACGCAGTATTTT.

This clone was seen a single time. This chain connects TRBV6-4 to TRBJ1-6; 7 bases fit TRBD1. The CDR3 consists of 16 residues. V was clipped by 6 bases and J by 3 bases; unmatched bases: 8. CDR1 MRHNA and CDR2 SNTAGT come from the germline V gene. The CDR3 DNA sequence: TGTGCCAGCAGGGAACAGGGGTCTGGCTATAATTCACCCCTCCACTTT. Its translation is CASREQGSGYNSPLHF.

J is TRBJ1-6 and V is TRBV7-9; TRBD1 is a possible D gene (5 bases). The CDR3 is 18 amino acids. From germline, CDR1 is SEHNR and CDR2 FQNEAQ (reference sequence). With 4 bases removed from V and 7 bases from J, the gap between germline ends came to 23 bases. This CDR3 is CASSSVSGSRDRNSPLHF. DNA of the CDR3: TGTGCCAGCAGCTCCGTTAGCGGGAGCAGGGATAGGAATTCACCCCTCCACTTT.

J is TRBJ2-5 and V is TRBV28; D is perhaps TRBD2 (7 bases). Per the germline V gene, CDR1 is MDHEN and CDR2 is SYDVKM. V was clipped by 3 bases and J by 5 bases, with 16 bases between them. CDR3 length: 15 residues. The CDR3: CASSFSGGPVETQYF. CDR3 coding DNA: TGTGCCAGCAGTTTCTCCGGGGGGCCTGTTGAGACCCAGTACTTC.

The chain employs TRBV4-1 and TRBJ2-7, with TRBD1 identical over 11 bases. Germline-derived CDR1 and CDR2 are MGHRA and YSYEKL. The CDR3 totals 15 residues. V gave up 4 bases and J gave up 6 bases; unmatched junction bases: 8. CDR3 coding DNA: TGCGCCAGCAGCCCGGACAGGGGGCGATTTGCCGAGCAGTACGTC. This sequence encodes CASSPDRGRFAEQYV.

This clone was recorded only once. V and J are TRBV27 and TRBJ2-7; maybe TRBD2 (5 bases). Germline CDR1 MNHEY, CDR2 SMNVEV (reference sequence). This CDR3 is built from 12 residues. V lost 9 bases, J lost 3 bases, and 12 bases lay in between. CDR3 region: CARRRTVYEQYV. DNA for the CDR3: TGTGCCAGAAGGAGGACCGTCTACGAGCAGTACGTC.

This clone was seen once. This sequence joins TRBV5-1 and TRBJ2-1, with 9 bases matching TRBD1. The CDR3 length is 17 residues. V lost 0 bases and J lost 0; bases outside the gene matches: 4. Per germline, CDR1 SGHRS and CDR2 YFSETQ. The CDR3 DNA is TGCGCCAGCAGCTTGGCGGGACAGGGAAACTCCTACAATGAGCAGTTCTTC. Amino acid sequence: CASSLAGQGNSYNEQFF. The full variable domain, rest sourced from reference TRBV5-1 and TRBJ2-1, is KAGVTQTPRYLIKTRGQQVTLSCSPISGHRSVSWYQQTPGQGLQFLFEYFSETQRNKGNFPGRFSGRQFSNSRSEMNVSTLELGDSALYLCASSLAGQGNSYNEQFFGPGTRLTVL.

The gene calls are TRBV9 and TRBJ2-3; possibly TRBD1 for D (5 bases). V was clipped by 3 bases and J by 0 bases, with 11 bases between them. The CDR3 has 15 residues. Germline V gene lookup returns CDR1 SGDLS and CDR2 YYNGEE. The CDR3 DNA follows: TGTGCCAGCAGCGCACAGGTCGATAGCACAGATACGCAGTATTTT. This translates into CASSAQVDSTDTQYF. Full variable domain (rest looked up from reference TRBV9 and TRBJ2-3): DSGVTQTPKHLITATGQRVTLRCSPRSGDLSVYWYQQSLDQGLQFLIQYYNGEERAKGNILERFSAQQFPDLHSELNLSSLELGDSALYFCASSAQVDSTDTQYFGPGTRLTVL.

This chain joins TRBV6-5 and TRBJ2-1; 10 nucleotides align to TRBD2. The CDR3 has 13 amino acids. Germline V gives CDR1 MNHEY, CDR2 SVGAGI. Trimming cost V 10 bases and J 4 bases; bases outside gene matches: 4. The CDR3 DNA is TGTGCCACACTAGCGGGGCCTTACAATGAGCAGTTCTTC. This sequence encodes CATLAGPYNEQFF.

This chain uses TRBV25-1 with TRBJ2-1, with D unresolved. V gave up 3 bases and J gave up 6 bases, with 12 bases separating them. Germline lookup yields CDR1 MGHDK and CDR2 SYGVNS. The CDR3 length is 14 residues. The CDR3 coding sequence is TGTGCCAGCAGTGACCCCGTCGCGGCCAATGAGCAGTTCTTC. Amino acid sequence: CASSDPVAANEQFF. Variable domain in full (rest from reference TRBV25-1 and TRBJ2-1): EADIYQTPRYLVIGTGKKITLECSQTMGHDKMYWYQQDPGMELHLIHYSYGVNSTEKGDLSSESTVSRIRTEHFPLTLESARPSHTSQYLCASSDPVAANEQFFGPGTRLTVL.

The CDR3 spells CASSTRSWPPYTF. CDR3 coding DNA: TGTGCCAGCAGCACGAGGAGTTGGCCCCCTTACACCTTC. The chain employs TRBV5-8 and TRBJ1-2, with no clear D. Germline CDR1 reads SGHTS; CDR2 reads YDEGEE. The CDR3 sequence is 13 residues long. V gave up 4 bases and J gave up 11 bases, with 18 bases separating them.

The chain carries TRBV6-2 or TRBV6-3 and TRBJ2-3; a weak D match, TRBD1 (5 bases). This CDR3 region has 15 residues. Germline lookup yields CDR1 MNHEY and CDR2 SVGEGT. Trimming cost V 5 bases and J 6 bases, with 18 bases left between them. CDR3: CASSLGRLGLDTQYF. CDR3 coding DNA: TGTGCCAGCAGTCTCGGTCGCCTGGGGCTGGATACGCAGTATTTT.

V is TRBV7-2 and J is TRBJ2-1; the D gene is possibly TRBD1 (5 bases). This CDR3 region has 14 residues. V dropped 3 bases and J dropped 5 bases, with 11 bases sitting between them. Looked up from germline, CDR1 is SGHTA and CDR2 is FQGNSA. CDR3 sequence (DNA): TGTGCCAGCAGCTTTCAGACAGCACACAATGAGCAGTTCTTC. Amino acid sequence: CASSFQTAHNEQFF.

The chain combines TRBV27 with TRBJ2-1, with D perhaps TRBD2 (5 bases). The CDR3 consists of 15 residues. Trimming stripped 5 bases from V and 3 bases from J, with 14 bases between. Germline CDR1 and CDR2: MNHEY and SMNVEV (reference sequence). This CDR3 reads CASSDSAGLYNEQFF. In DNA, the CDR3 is TGTGCCAGCAGTGATTCCGCGGGCCTCTACAATGAGCAGTTCTTC.

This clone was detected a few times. CDR3 nucleotide sequence: TGTGCCAGCAGCACTACCGGACAGGCGACTAACTATGGCTACACCTTC. It translates to CASSTTGQATNYGYTF. This chain joins TRBV7-9 and TRBJ1-2; TRBD1 matches 7 bases. Germline V lookup: CDR1 SEHNR, CDR2 FQNEAQ (reference sequence). The CDR3 has 16 residues. V shed 5 bases and J 0 bases; nucleotides not matched to a gene: 9.

CDR3 amino acids: CASSFQAGGNTEAFF. The CDR3 coding sequence is TGTGCCAGCAGCTTCCAGGCGGGGGGGAACACTGAAGCTTTCTTT. The rearrangement links TRBV9 to TRBJ1-1, with a possible D match to TRBD1 (5 bases). With 4 bases removed from V and 1 base from J, the gap between germline ends came to 14 bases. CDR3 length: 15 residues. Germline V lookup: CDR1 SGDLS, CDR2 YYNGEE.

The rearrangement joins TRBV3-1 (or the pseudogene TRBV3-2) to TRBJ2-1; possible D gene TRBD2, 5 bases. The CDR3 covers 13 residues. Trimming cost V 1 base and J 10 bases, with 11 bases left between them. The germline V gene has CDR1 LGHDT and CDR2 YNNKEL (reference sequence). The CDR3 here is CASSQAHTGEQFF. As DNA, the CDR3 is TGTGCCAGCAGCCAAGCTCATACGGGGGAGCAGTTCTTC.

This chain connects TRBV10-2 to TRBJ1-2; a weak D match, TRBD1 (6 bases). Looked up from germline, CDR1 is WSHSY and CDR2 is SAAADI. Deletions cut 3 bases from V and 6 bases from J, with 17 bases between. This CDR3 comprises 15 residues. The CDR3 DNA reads TGCGCCAGCAGTGACAGGGGAAACGAATTTGATGGCTACACCTTC. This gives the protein CASSDRGNEFDGYTF.

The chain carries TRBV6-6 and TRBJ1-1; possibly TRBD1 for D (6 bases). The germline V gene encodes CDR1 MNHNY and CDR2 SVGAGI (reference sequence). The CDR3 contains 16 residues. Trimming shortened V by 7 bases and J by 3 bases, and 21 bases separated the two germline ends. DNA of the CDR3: TGTGCCAGCATCGTTTCGGGGGCGGGGGTTCACACTGAAGCTTTCTTT. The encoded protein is CASIVSGAGVHTEAFF.